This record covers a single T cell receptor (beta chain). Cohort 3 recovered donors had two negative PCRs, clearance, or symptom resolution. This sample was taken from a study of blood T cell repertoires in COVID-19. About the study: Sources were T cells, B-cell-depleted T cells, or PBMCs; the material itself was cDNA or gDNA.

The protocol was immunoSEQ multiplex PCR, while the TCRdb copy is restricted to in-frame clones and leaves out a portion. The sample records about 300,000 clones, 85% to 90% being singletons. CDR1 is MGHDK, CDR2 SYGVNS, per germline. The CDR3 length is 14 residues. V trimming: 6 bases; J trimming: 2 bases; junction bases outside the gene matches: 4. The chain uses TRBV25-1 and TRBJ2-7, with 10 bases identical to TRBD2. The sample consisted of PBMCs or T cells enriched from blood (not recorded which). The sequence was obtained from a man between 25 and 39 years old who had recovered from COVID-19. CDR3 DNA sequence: TGTGCCAGCAGCCCGCTAGCGGGAGCCTACGAGCAGTACTTC. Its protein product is CASSPLAGAYEQYF.